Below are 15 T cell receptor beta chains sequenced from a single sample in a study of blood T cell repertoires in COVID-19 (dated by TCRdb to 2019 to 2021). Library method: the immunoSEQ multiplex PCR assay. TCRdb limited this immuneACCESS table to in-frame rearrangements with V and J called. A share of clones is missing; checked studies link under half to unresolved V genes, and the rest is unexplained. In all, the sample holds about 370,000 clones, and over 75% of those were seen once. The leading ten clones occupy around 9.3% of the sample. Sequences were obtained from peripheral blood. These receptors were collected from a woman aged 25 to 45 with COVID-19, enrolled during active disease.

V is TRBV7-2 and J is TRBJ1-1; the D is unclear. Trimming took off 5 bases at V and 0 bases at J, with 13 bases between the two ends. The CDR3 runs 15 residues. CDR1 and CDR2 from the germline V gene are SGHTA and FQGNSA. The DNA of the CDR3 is TGTGCCAGCAGCGAAGCTCCGGGTCTGAACACTGAAGCTTTCTTT. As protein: CASSEAPGLNTEAFF.

The DNA for the CDR3 is TGTGCCAGCAGCTTTAGACAGCGCACAGATACGCAGTATTTT. Protein sequence: CASSFRQRTDTQYF. The gene calls are TRBV7-2 and TRBJ2-3; D possibly corresponds to TRBD1 (5 bases). V lost 3 bases, J lost 1 base, and 8 bases lay in between. CDR1 and CDR2 from the germline V gene are SGHTA and FQGNSA. This CDR3 has 14 amino acids.

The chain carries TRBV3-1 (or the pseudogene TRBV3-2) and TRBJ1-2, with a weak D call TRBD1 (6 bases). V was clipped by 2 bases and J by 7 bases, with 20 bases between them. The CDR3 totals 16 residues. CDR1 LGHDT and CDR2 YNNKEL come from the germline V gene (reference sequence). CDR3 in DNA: TGTGCCAGCAGCCAACCCCAGGGGTCGCGAATTGGTGGCTACACCTTC. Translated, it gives CASSQPQGSRIGGYTF.

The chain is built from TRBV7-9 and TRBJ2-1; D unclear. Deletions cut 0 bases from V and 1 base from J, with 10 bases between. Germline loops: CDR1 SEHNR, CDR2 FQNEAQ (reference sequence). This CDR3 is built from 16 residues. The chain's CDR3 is CASSLARVRSYNEQFF. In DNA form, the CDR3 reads TGTGCCAGCAGCTTAGCGCGAGTCCGGTCCTACAATGAGCAGTTCTTC. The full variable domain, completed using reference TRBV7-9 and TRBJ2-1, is DTGVSQNPRHKITKRGQNVTFRCDPISEHNRLYWYRQTLGQGPEFLTYFQNEAQLEKSRLLSDRFSAERPKGSFSTLEIQRTEQGDSAMYLCASSLARVRSYNEQFFGPGTRLTVL.

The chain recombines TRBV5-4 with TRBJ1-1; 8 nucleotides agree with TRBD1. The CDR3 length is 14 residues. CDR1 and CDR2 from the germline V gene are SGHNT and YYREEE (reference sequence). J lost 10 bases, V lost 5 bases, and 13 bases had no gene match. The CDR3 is CASSWGQAINGAFF. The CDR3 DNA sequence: TGTGCCAGCAGTTGGGGACAGGCCATTAACGGAGCTTTCTTT.

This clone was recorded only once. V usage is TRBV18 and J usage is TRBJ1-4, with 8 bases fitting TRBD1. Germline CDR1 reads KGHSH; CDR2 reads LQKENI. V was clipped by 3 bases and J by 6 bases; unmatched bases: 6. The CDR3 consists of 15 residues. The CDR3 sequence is CASSPRQGPYEKLFF. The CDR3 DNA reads TGTGCCAGCTCACCCAGACAGGGGCCCTATGAAAAACTGTTTTTT.

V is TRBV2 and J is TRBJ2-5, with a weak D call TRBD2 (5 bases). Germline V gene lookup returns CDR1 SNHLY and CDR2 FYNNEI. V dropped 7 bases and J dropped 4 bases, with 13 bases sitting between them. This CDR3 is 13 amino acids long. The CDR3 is CASTERDRETQYF. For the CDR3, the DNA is TGTGCCAGCACCGAACGGGATCGAGAGACCCAGTACTTC.

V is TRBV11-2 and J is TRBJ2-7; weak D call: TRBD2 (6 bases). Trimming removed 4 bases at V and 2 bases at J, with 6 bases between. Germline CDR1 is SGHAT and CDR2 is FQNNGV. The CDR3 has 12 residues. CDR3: CASSSGAYEQYF. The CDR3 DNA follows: TGTGCCAGCAGCTCGGGAGCCTACGAGCAGTACTTC.

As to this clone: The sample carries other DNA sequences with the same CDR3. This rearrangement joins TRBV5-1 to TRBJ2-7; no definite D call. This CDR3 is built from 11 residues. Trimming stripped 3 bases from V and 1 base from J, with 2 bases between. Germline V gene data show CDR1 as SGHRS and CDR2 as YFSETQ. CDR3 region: CASSSSYEQYF. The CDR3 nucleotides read TGCGCCAGCAGCTCATCCTACGAGCAGTACTTC.

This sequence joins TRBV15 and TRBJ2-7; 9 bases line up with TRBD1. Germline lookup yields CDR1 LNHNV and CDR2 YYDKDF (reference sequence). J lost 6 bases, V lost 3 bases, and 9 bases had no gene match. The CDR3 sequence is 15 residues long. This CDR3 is CATSRLTGGRIEQYF. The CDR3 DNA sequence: TGTGCCACCAGCAGGTTAACAGGGGGCCGAATCGAGCAGTACTTC. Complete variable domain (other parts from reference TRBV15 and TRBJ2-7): DAMVIQNPRYQVTQFGKPVTLSCSQTLNHNVMYWYQQKSSQAPKLLFHYYDKDFNNEADTPDNFQSRRPNTSFCFLDIRSPGLGDTAMYLCATSRLTGGRIEQYFGPGTRLTVT.

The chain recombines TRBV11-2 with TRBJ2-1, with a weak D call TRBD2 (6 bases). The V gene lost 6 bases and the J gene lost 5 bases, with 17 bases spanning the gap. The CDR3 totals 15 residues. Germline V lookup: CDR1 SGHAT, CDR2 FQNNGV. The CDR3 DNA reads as TGTGCCAGCAGTGTTGGGGGGATACTCGACAATGAGCAGTTCTTC. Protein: CASSVGGILDNEQFF.

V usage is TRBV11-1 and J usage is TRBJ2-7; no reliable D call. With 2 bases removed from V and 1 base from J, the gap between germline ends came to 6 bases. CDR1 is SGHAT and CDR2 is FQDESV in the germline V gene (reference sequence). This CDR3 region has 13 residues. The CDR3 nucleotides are TGTGCCAGCAGCTTAAGCTCGTCCTACGAGCAGTACTTC. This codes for CASSLSSSYEQYF.

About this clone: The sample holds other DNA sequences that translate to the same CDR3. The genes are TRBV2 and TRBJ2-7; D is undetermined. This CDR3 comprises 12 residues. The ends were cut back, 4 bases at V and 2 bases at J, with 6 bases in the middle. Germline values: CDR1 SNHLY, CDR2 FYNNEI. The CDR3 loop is CASSGQAYEQYF. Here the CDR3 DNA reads TGTGCCAGCAGTGGGCAGGCCTACGAGCAGTACTTC.

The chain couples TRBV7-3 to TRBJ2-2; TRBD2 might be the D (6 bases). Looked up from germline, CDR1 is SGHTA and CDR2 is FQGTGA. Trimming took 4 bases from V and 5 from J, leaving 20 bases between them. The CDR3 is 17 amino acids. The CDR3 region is CASSSAPGRGSTGELFF. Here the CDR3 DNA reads TGTGCCAGCAGCTCAGCCCCAGGGCGGGGTAGTACCGGGGAGCTGTTTTTT.

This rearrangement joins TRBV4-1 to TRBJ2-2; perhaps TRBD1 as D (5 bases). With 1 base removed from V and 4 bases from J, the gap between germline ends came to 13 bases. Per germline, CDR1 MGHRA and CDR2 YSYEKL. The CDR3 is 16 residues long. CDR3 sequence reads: CASSQAHSRATGELFF. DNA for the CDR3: TGCGCCAGCAGCCAAGCCCATTCCAGGGCCACCGGGGAGCTGTTTTTT.